The next 3 T cell receptor beta chains were all read from a single sample in a study of T cells in Graves' hyperthyroidism and ophthalmopathy. TCR beta CDR3 regions were amplified from RNA transcripts. The TCR CDR3 was amplified in a first-round RT-PCR using the HTBI primer set. TCRdb processed the multiplex PCR reads anew with MiXCR; each CDR3 protein has one entry. In the table there are 300,000 to 400,000 distinct CDR3 sequences, approximately 13% of which are singletons. The sequenced material came from blood. The receptors originated from a young woman with Graves' hyperthyroidism.

The chain has TRBV20-1 and TRBJ2-3, with TRBD1 matching 7 bases. V was pared by 3 bases and J by 3 bases, with 6 bases of the junction left unmatched. The CDR3 loop spans 14 amino acids. The germline V gene encodes CDR1 DFQATT and CDR2 SNEGSKA (reference sequence). The CDR3 spells CSASTGESTDTQYF. The CDR3 DNA is TGCAGTGCTAGCACAGGGGAATCAACAGATACGCAGTATTTT.

Regarding this clonotype: One end of the junction does not line up with germline, which may come from a read error. J is TRBJ1-4 and V is TRBV18, with 7 bases that match TRBD1. The CDR3 loop spans 15 amino acids. Germline-derived CDR1 and CDR2 are KGHSH and LQKENI. The CDR3: CASSQIQGTNEELFF. The CDR3 DNA reads TGTGCCAGCTCCCAGATACAGGGGACTAATGAAGAACTGTTTTTT.

The CDR3 reads CASSSQTSGGNIQYF. For the CDR3, the DNA is TGCGCCAGCAGCTCGCAGACTAGCGGGGGAAACATTCAGTACTTC. The gene calls are TRBV5-1 and TRBJ2-4; 12 bases fit TRBD2. The CDR3 spans 15 residues. Germline lookup yields CDR1 SGHRS and CDR2 YFSETQ. V gave up 3 bases and J gave up 6 bases; unmatched junction bases: 4. Full variable domain (missing parts from reference TRBV5-1 and TRBJ2-4): KAGVTQTPRYLIKTRGQQVTLSCSPISGHRSVSWYQQTPGQGLQFLFEYFSETQRNKGNFPGRFSGRQFSNSRSEMNVSTLELGDSALYLCASSSQTSGGNIQYFGAGTRLSVL.